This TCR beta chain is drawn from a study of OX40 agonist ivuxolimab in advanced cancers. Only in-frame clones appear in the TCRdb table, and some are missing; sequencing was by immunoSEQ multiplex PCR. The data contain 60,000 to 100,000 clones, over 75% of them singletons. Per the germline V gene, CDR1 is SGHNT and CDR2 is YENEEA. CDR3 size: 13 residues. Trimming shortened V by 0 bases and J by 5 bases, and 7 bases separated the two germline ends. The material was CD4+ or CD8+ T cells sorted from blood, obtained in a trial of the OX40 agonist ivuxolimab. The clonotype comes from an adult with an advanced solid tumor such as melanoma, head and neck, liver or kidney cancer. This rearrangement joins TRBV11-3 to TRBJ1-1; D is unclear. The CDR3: CASSLEGTTEAFF. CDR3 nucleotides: TGTGCCAGCAGCTTAGAAGGAACGACTGAAGCTTTCTTT.